The next 28 T cell receptor beta chains were all read from a single sample in a study of blood T cell repertoires in COVID-19. TCRdb's copy holds only in-frame clones and misses some; the assay was immunoSEQ multiplex PCR. This table holds approximately 140,000 clones, 75% to 90% found once. Sequenced material: peripheral blood. All receptors come from a man between 18 and 29 years old with COVID-19, enrolled during active disease.

This chain links TRBV7-2 with TRBJ2-1; 13 nucleotides match TRBD2. Germline loops: CDR1 SGHTA, CDR2 FQGNSA. Trimming at V came to 0 bases and at J to 8 bases, leaving 4 bases not matched to a gene. CDR3 length: 16 amino acids. CDR3 bases: TGTGCCAGCAGCTTAGCTGGACTAGCGGGAGCGGATGAGCAGTTCTTC. Translation gives CASSLAGLAGADEQFF.

V gene TRBV9 combines with J gene TRBJ2-7; 9 bases fit TRBD1. Germline CDR1 and CDR2: SGDLS and YYNGEE. This CDR3 is 16 amino acids long. Germline trimming cut 0 bases from V and 4 bases from J; bases unmatched to any gene: 8. The DNA of the CDR3 is TGTGCCAGCAGCGTAGCCGGGACAGGGAAATGGTACGAGCAGTACTTC. Protein product: CASSVAGTGKWYEQYF.

CDR3 region: CAIGGQATDTQYF. The CDR3, as DNA: TGTGCCATCGGGGGACAGGCCACAGATACGCAGTATTTT. The chain employs TRBV10-3 and TRBJ2-3, with TRBD1 identical over 8 bases. This CDR3 is built from 13 residues. The V gene's germline CDR1 is ENHRY and CDR2 SYGVKD. V lost 8 bases to trimming and J lost 2 bases; unmatched junction nucleotides: 3.

This rearrangement joins TRBV5-1 to TRBJ2-6; D is perhaps TRBD1 (5 bases). CDR1 is SGHRS, CDR2 YFSETQ, per germline. The CDR3 is 16 residues long. Trimming took off 3 bases at V and 2 bases at J, with 12 bases between the two ends. The CDR3 DNA is TGCGCCAGCAGCTCAGGGTATGATACTGGGGCCAACGTCCTGACTTTC. This sequence encodes CASSSGYDTGANVLTF.

Only a few counts were recorded for this clone. The gene calls are TRBV27 and TRBJ2-1; D not resolved. The CDR3 covers 12 residues. The V end was cut by 2 bases, the J end by 5 bases, with 4 bases between. Germline V gene lookup returns CDR1 MNHEY and CDR2 SMNVEV (reference sequence). The CDR3 loop reads CASSLSHNEQFF. The CDR3 DNA is TGTGCCAGCAGTTTAAGCCACAATGAGCAGTTCTTC.

This chain uses TRBV10-3 with TRBJ2-5, with 7 bases matching TRBD2. The CDR3 consists of 14 residues. V was pared by 7 bases and J by 1 base, with 6 bases of the junction left unmatched. The germline V gene encodes CDR1 ENHRY and CDR2 SYGVKD. The CDR3 loop reads CAIKGRESQETQYF. The CDR3, as DNA: TGTGCCATCAAAGGGCGGGAGTCCCAAGAGACCCAGTACTTC.

The rearrangement links TRBV18 to TRBJ2-4; the D gene is possibly TRBD2 (6 bases). This CDR3 region has 16 residues. V was trimmed by 6 bases and J by 5 bases, leaving 20 bases between them. Germline-derived CDR1 and CDR2 are KGHSH and LQKENI. CDR3 sequence: CASSPRRGDKENIQYF. The CDR3 nucleotides read TGTGCCAGCTCCCCCCGGCGGGGCGATAAGGAAAACATTCAGTACTTC. Full variable domain (rest looked up from reference TRBV18 and TRBJ2-4): NAGVMQNPRHLVRRRGQEARLRCSPMKGHSHVYWYRQLPEEGLKFMVYLQKENIIDESGMPKERFSAEFPKEGPSILRIQQVVRGDSAAYFCASSPRRGDKENIQYFGAGTRLSVL.

The chain combines TRBV6-5 with TRBJ1-2, with a possible D match to TRBD1 (5 bases). Trimming took off 1 base at V and 1 base at J, with 13 bases between the two ends. The CDR3 contains 16 residues. The germline V gene encodes CDR1 MNHEY and CDR2 SVGAGI. CDR3 in amino acids: CASSYWPGGSNYGYTF. The CDR3 nucleotides are TGTGCCAGCAGTTACTGGCCGGGGGGAAGTAACTATGGCTACACCTTC.

With respect to this clone: One end of the junction fails to match germline, which may point to a read error. V usage is TRBV9 and J usage is TRBJ2-1; 7 bases are a match to TRBD1. Germline V gene sequence: CDR1 SGDLS, CDR2 YYNGEE. The CDR3 has 13 amino acids. DNA for the CDR3: TGTGCGAGCAAGGGGGCTTCGGGCTATGAGCAGTTCTTC. Encoded protein: CASKGASGYEQFF. Supplemented by reference TRBV9 and TRBJ2-1, the full variable domain reads DSGVTQTPKHLITATGQRVTLRCSPRSGDLSVYWYQQSLDQGLQFLIQYYNGEERAKGNILERFSAQQFPDLHSELNLSSLELGDSALYFCASKGASGYEQFFGPGTRLTVL.

J is TRBJ1-1 and V is TRBV6-2 or TRBV6-3; the D gene is possibly TRBD1 (5 bases). V lost 4 bases to trimming and J lost 7 bases, with 7 bases between them. Germline lookup yields CDR1 MNHEY and CDR2 SVGEGT. The CDR3 consists of 11 residues. The CDR3 region has the DNA TGTGCCAGCAGTTGGGGCAGTGAAGCTTTCTTT. As protein: CASSWGSEAFF.

The chain recombines TRBV7-9 with TRBJ2-2; TRBD1 agrees at 7 bases. Trimming removed 5 bases from V and 7 bases from J; junction bases left unmatched: 7. This CDR3 spans 14 amino acids. In germline, CDR1 is SEHNR, CDR2 FQNEAQ (reference sequence). The CDR3 spells CASSLDRSIGELFF. The CDR3 coding sequence is TGTGCCAGCAGCCTGGACAGGAGCATCGGGGAGCTGTTTTTT.

This clone was seen a single time. The chain has TRBV4-3 and TRBJ2-2; 10 bases align to TRBD2. Germline loops: CDR1 LGHNA, CDR2 YSLEER. V lost 3 bases and J lost 6; bases outside the gene matches: 13. The CDR3 contains 18 residues. The CDR3 reads CASSQRPLAGNFAGELFF. The CDR3 DNA is TGCGCCAGCAGCCAGAGACCACTAGCGGGAAATTTCGCCGGGGAGCTGTTTTTT.

This rearrangement joins TRBV28 to TRBJ1-6, with D perhaps matching TRBD1 (6 bases). V shed 7 bases and J shed 6 bases, with 10 bases lying between them. The CDR3 has 13 residues. Germline V lookup: CDR1 MDHEN, CDR2 SYDVKM. The CDR3 DNA sequence: TGTGCCAGCACCCCAGGGGCTAATTCACCCCTCCACTTT. Its translation is CASTPGANSPLHF.

This chain connects TRBV7-2 to TRBJ2-7; D remains unclear. Germline CDR1 reads SGHTA; CDR2 reads FQGNSA. The CDR3 is 15 amino acids. Trimming took 1 base from V and 2 from J, leaving 12 bases between them. The DNA of the CDR3 is TGTGCCAGCAGCTTAGGGCGACTCCTCGCCTACGAGCAGTACTTC. It is translated as CASSLGRLLAYEQYF.

The rearrangement joins TRBV11-2 to TRBJ2-7, with TRBD2 identical over 9 bases. J was trimmed by 0 bases and V by 5 bases; bases with no gene match: 8. The CDR3 is 16 residues long. Germline CDR1 reads SGHAT; CDR2 reads FQNNGV. The CDR3 loop reads CASSPRGGAGSYEQYF. The CDR3 bases are TGTGCCAGCAGCCCTCGCGGGGGGGCCGGCTCCTACGAGCAGTACTTC.

The rearrangement joins TRBV25-1 to TRBJ1-1; D is perhaps TRBD1 (5 bases). CDR3 length equals 13 residues. Germline V lookup: CDR1 MGHDK, CDR2 SYGVNS. Trimming stripped 8 bases from V and 5 bases from J, with 15 bases between. The CDR3 reads CASARPGDTEAFF. The DNA for the CDR3 is TGTGCCAGCGCCCGGCCGGGGGATACTGAAGCTTTCTTT.

The V gene is TRBV5-1, the J gene TRBJ2-5; tentative D call: TRBD2 (6 bases). The CDR3 consists of 15 residues. Trimming removed 1 base from V and 5 bases from J, with 15 bases in between. From germline, CDR1 is SGHRS and CDR2 YFSETQ. CDR3 region: CASSLSVGGGETQYF. DNA of the CDR3: TGCGCCAGCAGCTTGTCGGTGGGAGGAGGTGAGACCCAGTACTTC.

V and J are TRBV21-1 and TRBJ2-7; the table's D call, TRBD1, was not checked against the DNA. TRBV21-1 is flagged as a pseudogene. The CDR3 totals 17 residues. For the CDR3, the DNA is TGTGCCAGCAGCAAAGCCTTGGGACAGGGGTTCCCCTACGAGCAGTACTTC. The encoded protein is CASSKALGQGFPYEQYF.

V gene TRBV6-5 combines with J gene TRBJ1-6, with D hard to call. Germline-derived CDR1 and CDR2 are MNHEY and SVGAGI. The CDR3 has 14 amino acids. Trimming left V 6 bases short and J 8 bases short, with 14 bases between. The CDR3 nucleotides are TGTGCCAGCAGGGCCCGTGGCCCCGATTCACCCCTCCACTTT. Translating gives CASRARGPDSPLHF.

J is TRBJ1-2 and V is TRBV28; D is possibly TRBD1 (6 bases). The length of the CDR3 is 11 residues. The germline V and J ends were trimmed by 8 bases and 8 bases, with 12 bases remaining between them. CDR1 MDHEN and CDR2 SYDVKM come from the germline V gene. The CDR3 loop reads CASQWGGGYTF. CDR3 nucleotide sequence: TGTGCCAGCCAATGGGGGGGCGGCTACACCTTC.

V gene TRBV11-2 combines with J gene TRBJ2-7; D call uncertain. This CDR3 spans 12 amino acids. The germline V gene has CDR1 SGHAT and CDR2 FQNNGV. Trimming left V 5 bases short and J 6 bases short, with 11 bases between. CDR3 sequence (DNA): TGTGCCAGCAGCCGAGCGATCCCCGAGCAGTACTTC. It encodes CASSRAIPEQYF. Filled out from reference TRBV11-2 and TRBJ2-7, the complete variable domain reads EAGVAQSPRYKIIEKRQSVAFWCNPISGHATLYWYQQILGQGPKLLIQFQNNGVVDDSQLPKDRFSAERLKGVDSTLKIQPAKLEDSAVYLCASSRAIPEQYFGPGTRLTVT.

About this clone itself: The same CDR3 arises from other DNA sequences in this sample as well. J is TRBJ2-7 and V is TRBV28; maybe TRBD1 (6 bases). Germline loops: CDR1 MDHEN, CDR2 SYDVKM. The CDR3 totals 13 residues. V shed 5 bases and J shed 4 bases, with 12 bases lying between them. This CDR3 reads CASSPRQGYEQYF. The CDR3 nucleotides read TGTGCCAGCAGTCCTCGTCAGGGGTACGAGCAGTACTTC.

The genes are TRBV3-1 (or the pseudogene TRBV3-2) and TRBJ1-3, with no clear D. V lost 6 bases to trimming and J lost 0 bases, with 9 bases between them. CDR3 length: 14 amino acids. Germline V gives CDR1 LGHDT, CDR2 YNNKEL (reference sequence). The CDR3 DNA is TGTGCCAGCAGGGCGACGGGCTCTGGAAACACCATATATTTT. Its protein product is CASRATGSGNTIYF.

This clone was seen once. This chain joins TRBV28 and TRBJ1-1, with 7 bases that match TRBD1. The V and J ends lost 1 base and 4 bases, in that order; junction bases with no gene match: 6. Germline CDR1 MDHEN, CDR2 SYDVKM. This CDR3 region has 15 residues. This CDR3 is CASSLLGQPGTEAFF. The CDR3 nucleotides read TGTGCCAGCAGTTTATTGGGACAGCCGGGCACTGAAGCTTTCTTT.

V and J are TRBV13 and TRBJ2-7, with TRBD2 matching 13 bases. The CDR3 is made up of 19 amino acids. Germline loops: CDR1 PRHDT, CDR2 FYEKMQ (reference sequence). J was trimmed by 5 bases and V by 8 bases; bases with no gene match: 21. The CDR3 here is CASEGPDTSLAGGPNEQYF. The CDR3 DNA reads TGTGCCAGCGAAGGGCCGGATACTTCACTAGCGGGAGGGCCCAACGAGCAGTACTTC.

The chain links TRBV27 to TRBJ2-2; no reliable D call. CDR1 MNHEY and CDR2 SMNVEV come from the germline V gene (reference sequence). This CDR3 contains 15 residues. V was trimmed by 3 bases and J by 0 bases, leaving 8 bases between them. The CDR3 loop is CASSLRRTNTGELFF. The CDR3 nucleotides read TGTGCCAGCAGTTTGCGGCGAACGAACACCGGGGAGCTGTTTTTT.

The V call is TRBV27, the J call TRBJ2-3, with 12 bases aligning to TRBD2. This CDR3 has 19 amino acids. The ends lost 2 bases at V and 2 bases at J; junction bases unmatched: 11. The V gene's germline CDR1 is MNHEY and CDR2 SMNVEV (reference sequence). CDR3 in amino acids: CASSLRGLAGYPNTDTQYF. For the CDR3, the DNA is TGTGCCAGCAGTTTAAGGGGACTAGCGGGCTACCCCAACACAGATACGCAGTATTTT.

This clone was seen once. The rearrangement joins TRBV6-2 or TRBV6-3 to TRBJ1-4; TRBD1 is a possible D gene (6 bases). The CDR3 has 16 amino acids. Germline V gene lookup returns CDR1 MNHEY and CDR2 SVGEGT. The V and J ends lost 6 bases and 2 bases respectively, with 16 bases between them. CDR3 sequence: CASSQWGLRTNEKLFF. DNA of the CDR3: TGTGCCAGCAGCCAGTGGGGGCTAAGGACTAATGAAAAACTGTTTTTT.